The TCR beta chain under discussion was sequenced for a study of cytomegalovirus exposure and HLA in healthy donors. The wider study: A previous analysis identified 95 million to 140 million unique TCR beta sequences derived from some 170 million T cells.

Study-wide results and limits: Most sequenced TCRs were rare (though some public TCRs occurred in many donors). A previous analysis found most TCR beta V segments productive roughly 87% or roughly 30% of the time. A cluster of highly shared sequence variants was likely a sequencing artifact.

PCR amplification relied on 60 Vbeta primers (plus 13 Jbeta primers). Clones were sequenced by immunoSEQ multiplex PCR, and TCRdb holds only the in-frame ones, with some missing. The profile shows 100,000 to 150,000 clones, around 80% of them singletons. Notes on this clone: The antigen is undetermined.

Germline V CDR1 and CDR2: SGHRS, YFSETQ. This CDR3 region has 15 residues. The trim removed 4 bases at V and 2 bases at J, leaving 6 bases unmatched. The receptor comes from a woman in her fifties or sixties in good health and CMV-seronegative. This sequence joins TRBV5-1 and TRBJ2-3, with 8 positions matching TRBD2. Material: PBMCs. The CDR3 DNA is TGCGCCAGCAGCGGAAATAGCGGGGCCACAGATACGCAGTATTTT. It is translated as CASSGNSGATDTQYF.